These 7 T cell receptor beta chains were all obtained from the same sample, sequenced in a study of T cell responses to AZD1222 COVID-19 vaccine. Produced via immunoSEQ multiplex PCR; TCRdb's table is partial and in-frame only. The table includes 65,000 to 90,000 clones, about 87% detected once. Here the sequenced sample was peripheral blood, taken on day 0 of AZD1222 vaccination. The source is an adult in good health.

The chain couples TRBV6-5 to TRBJ1-5; TRBD1 matches at 7 bases. Germline-derived CDR1 and CDR2 are MNHEY and SVGAGI. After removal of 6 bases from V and 1 base from J, the junction contained 3 bases not matched to a gene. This CDR3 has 14 residues. The chain's CDR3 is CASSGTASNQPQHF. DNA for the CDR3: TGTGCCAGCAGCGGGACAGCAAGCAATCAGCCCCAGCATTTT.

This clone showed up just once. The rearrangement joins TRBV6-5 to TRBJ2-7; possibly TRBD2 for D (5 bases). Trimming left V 5 bases short and J 1 base short, with 9 bases between. From germline, CDR1 is MNHEY and CDR2 SVGAGI. The CDR3 is made up of 13 amino acids. CDR3 DNA: TGTGCCAGCAGTCAACCGGGGTCCTACGAGCAGTACTTC. This codes for CASSQPGSYEQYF.

For the CDR3, the DNA is TGCGCCAGCAGCCTTGACGGAGCAACTAATGAAAAACTGTTTTTT. The encoded protein is CASSLDGATNEKLFF. The genes are TRBV4-3 and TRBJ1-4; D is undetermined. CDR1 and CDR2 from the germline V gene are LGHNA and YSLEER. The V gene lost 4 bases and the J gene lost 0 bases, with 9 bases spanning the gap. The CDR3 extends over 15 amino acids.

This chain connects TRBV20-1 to TRBJ2-7; D unresolved. Trimming stripped 3 bases from V and 7 bases from J, with 7 bases between. Germline loops: CDR1 DFQATT, CDR2 SNEGSKA (reference sequence). The CDR3 contains 10 residues. The DNA of the CDR3 is TGCAGTGCTAGGGCCAGGGAGCAGTACTTC. Its translation is CSARAREQYF.

This clone is a singleton in its sample. This rearrangement joins TRBV12-3 or TRBV12-4 to TRBJ1-1; no clear D gene. This CDR3 is built from 12 residues. Trimming shortened V by 3 bases and J by 2 bases, and 4 bases separated the two germline ends. The chain's CDR3 is CASSFSNTEAFF. The CDR3 coding sequence is TGTGCCAGCAGTTTCAGTAACACTGAAGCTTTCTTT.

The chain links TRBV11-2 to TRBJ2-7, with 9 bases identical to TRBD2. Looked up from germline, CDR1 is SGHAT and CDR2 is FQNNGV. The length of the CDR3 is 13 residues. V shed 5 bases and J 6 bases; nucleotides not matched to a gene: 5. The CDR3 is CASSASGDGEQYF. The CDR3 DNA is TGTGCCAGCAGCGCTAGCGGGGATGGCGAGCAGTACTTC.

This sequence joins TRBV9 and TRBJ2-1, with 9 nucleotides matching TRBD1. The CDR3 has 14 residues. CDR1 SGDLS and CDR2 YYNGEE come from the germline V gene. V lost 4 bases and J lost 13; bases outside the gene matches: 12. The CDR3 here is CASSPTGGRGLQFF. The CDR3 coding sequence is TGTGCCAGCAGCCCAACAGGGGGCCGGGGACTTCAGTTCTTC.